What follows are 17 T cell receptor beta chains derived from one specimen sequenced in a study of CDR3 diversity in severe acne. TCRdb re-called the PCR reads with MiXCR, one entry per CDR3 protein. The sample records some 90,000 distinct CDR3 sequences, 45% to 55% being singletons. The source material was blood. The receptor source for this set is a male donor with severe acne vulgaris.

This clonotype has only a few counts. J is TRBJ2-1 and V is TRBV6-2 or TRBV6-3, with D possibly matching TRBD1 (5 bases). Germline CDR1 is MNHEY and CDR2 is SVGEGT. Deletions cut 6 bases from V and 8 bases from J, with 20 bases between. The CDR3 totals 15 residues. CDR3: CASRKPWTHRHEQFF. The CDR3 DNA is TGTGCCAGCAGAAAACCATGGACACACAGACATGAGCAGTTCTTC.

This clonotype was observed a few times. V is TRBV7-2 and J is TRBJ2-1, with D perhaps assigned TRBD1 or TRBD2 (7 bases each). This CDR3 comprises 17 residues. Per germline, CDR1 SGHTA and CDR2 FQGNSA. Trimming shortened V by 5 bases and J by 4 bases, and 21 bases separated the two germline ends. The CDR3 protein is CASSPGPRQGGYNEQFF. The CDR3, as DNA: TGTGCCAGCAGCCCAGGTCCGAGGCAGGGGGGGTACAATGAGCAGTTCTTC.

The rearrangement joins TRBV19 to TRBJ2-2; tentative D call: TRBD1 (6 bases). This CDR3 is 13 amino acids long. Trimming removed 7 bases at V and 6 bases at J, with 12 bases between. Germline V CDR1 and CDR2: LNHDA, SQIVND (reference sequence). CDR3 sequence (DNA): TGTGCCAGTAATCTGGGGGCGGCCGGGGAGCTGTTTTTT. Encoded protein: CASNLGAAGELFF.

This clonotype was seen a single time. Relative to the germline gene, one junction end is altered; a read error may explain this. The CDR3 reads CTSSISQGITEAFF. DNA for the CDR3: TGTACCAGTAGTATATCACAGGGTATCACTGAAGCTTTCTTT. V gene TRBV19 combines with J gene TRBJ1-1; the D gene is possibly TRBD1 (6 bases). The CDR3 length is 14 residues. Germline lookup yields CDR1 LNHDA and CDR2 SQIVND (reference sequence).

This clonotype has more than one count but fewer than ten. The chain joins TRBV3-1 to TRBJ2-5, with D uncertain. Between the trimmed V and J ends, which lost 4 bases and 5 bases, there was a span of 17 bases. Per the germline V gene, CDR1 is LGHDT and CDR2 is YNNKEL (reference sequence). The length of the CDR3 is 15 residues. The CDR3 coding sequence is TGTGCCAGCAGCCCGACCCGGGTCGGGTGGGAGACCCAGTACTTC. Residues: CASSPTRVGWETQYF.

The rearrangement joins TRBV9 to TRBJ1-2; D perhaps matches TRBD1 (6 bases). The germline V and J ends were trimmed by 3 bases and 4 bases, with 13 bases remaining between them. Germline V gives CDR1 SGDLS, CDR2 YYNGEE. This CDR3 has 14 amino acids. The CDR3 spells CASSEGGRAYGYTF. CDR3 nucleotide sequence: TGTGCCAGCAGCGAGGGGGGTAGGGCCTATGGCTACACCTTC.

In this sample, this clonotype turned up many times. J is TRBJ2-1 and V is TRBV5-4, with no clear D. In germline, CDR1 is SGHNT, CDR2 YYREEE (reference sequence). Trimming took 0 bases from V and 4 from J, leaving 11 bases between them. The length of the CDR3 is 15 residues. The DNA for the CDR3 is TGTGCCAGCAGCTTGGGTGGCGCGCGTTACAATGAGCAGTTCTTC. It is translated as CASSLGGARYNEQFF.

Points on this clonotype: Germline is not matched at one junction end, which may reflect a read error. J is TRBJ2-7 and V is TRBV3-1; the match to TRBD1 covers 7 bases. Per the germline V gene, CDR1 is LGHDT and CDR2 is YNNKEL (reference sequence). This CDR3 is 14 amino acids long. CDR3 loop: CVSSLGQSNNEQYF. The DNA of the CDR3 is TGTGTCAGCAGCCTGGGACAGTCTAACAACGAGCAGTACTTC.

This clonotype was counted at least ten times. This chain links TRBV7-8 with TRBJ1-6, with D hard to call. V lost 3 bases and J 6 bases, leaving 3 bases between the germline ends. CDR1 and CDR2 (germline): SGHVS, FQNEAQ. The CDR3 extends over 12 amino acids. CDR3 sequence reads: CASSLGNSPLHF. Written as DNA, the CDR3 is TGTGCCAGCAGCTTGGGTAATTCACCCCTCCACTTT. Complete variable domain (other parts from reference TRBV7-8 and TRBJ1-6): GAGVSQSPRYKVAKRGQDVALRCDPISGHVSLFWYQQALGQGPEFLTYFQNEAQLDKSGLPSDRFFAERPEGSVSTLKIQRTQQEDSAVYLCASSLGNSPLHFGNGTRLTVT.

In this sample, this clonotype turned up many times. V is TRBV11-3 and J is TRBJ2-3; the D is unclear. From germline, CDR1 is SGHNT and CDR2 YENEEA. CDR3 length: 13 residues. Trimming took 1 base from V and 2 from J, leaving 4 bases between them. CDR3 DNA sequence: TGTGCCAGCAGCTTAGGCTTCACAGATACGCAGTATTTT. It specifies CASSLGFTDTQYF.

This clonotype was found many times. V gene TRBV30 combines with J gene TRBJ2-4; no clear D. This CDR3 is built from 12 residues. CDR1 is GTSNPN and CDR2 is SVGIG in the germline V gene (reference sequence). With 0 bases removed from V and 7 bases from J, the gap between germline ends came to 7 bases. For the CDR3, the DNA is TGTGCCTGGAGTGTACTGGGGAACATTCAGTACTTC. Its translation is CAWSVLGNIQYF.

This clonotype was seen just once. The rearrangement uses TRBV6-5 and TRBJ2-3; 11 nucleotides align to TRBD2. This CDR3 is built from 15 residues. V was pared by 7 bases and J by 7 bases, with 10 bases of the junction left unmatched. In germline, CDR1 is MNHEY, CDR2 SVGAGI. The CDR3 is CASTPLAGGANTQYF. CDR3 bases: TGTGCCAGCACTCCCCTAGCGGGAGGCGCGAATACGCAGTATTTT.

Many counts were recorded for this clonotype. The chain carries TRBV10-3 and TRBJ2-7; tentatively, D is TRBD1 or TRBD2 (5 bases each). CDR1 and CDR2 from the germline V gene are ENHRY and SYGVKD. Trimming left V 2 bases short and J 6 bases short, with 14 bases between. The CDR3 has 14 residues. The CDR3 here is CAISEMGPESEQYF. The CDR3 DNA reads TGTGCCATCAGTGAGATGGGACCAGAAAGCGAGCAGTACTTC.

The CDR3 loop reads CAIAQGQSNQPQHF. CDR3 DNA: TGTGCCATCGCTCAGGGACAGTCAAATCAGCCCCAGCATTTT. The chain links TRBV10-3 to TRBJ1-5; TRBD1 matches at 7 bases. The V gene end was trimmed by 8 bases and the J gene end by 4 bases; junction bases not matched to a gene: 8. Germline values: CDR1 ENHRY, CDR2 SYGVKD. The CDR3 runs to 14 residues.

This chain connects TRBV15 to TRBJ1-5, with 8 bases fitting TRBD1. Germline lookup yields CDR1 LNHNV and CDR2 YYDKDF (reference sequence). The CDR3 has 15 residues. J lost 6 bases, V lost 5 bases, and 9 bases had no gene match. The CDR3 sequence is CATSGRTGTSQPQHF. DNA of the CDR3: TGTGCCACCAGCGGACGGACAGGGACTAGTCAGCCCCAGCATTTT.

This clonotype has ten or more counts. The chain employs TRBV7-9 and TRBJ2-7; D may match TRBD1 or TRBD2 (6 bases each). Trimming took 4 bases from V and 3 from J, leaving 16 bases between them. Germline V gene data show CDR1 as SEHNR and CDR2 as FQNEAQ (reference sequence). The CDR3 is made up of 15 amino acids. The CDR3 here is CASSSGRGTFYEQYF. The CDR3 nucleotides are TGTGCCAGCAGCTCCGGAAGGGGGACTTTCTACGAGCAGTACTTC.

At least ten counts were recorded for this clonotype. The rearrangement uses TRBV2 and TRBJ2-5; D is uncertain. V was pared by 2 bases and J by 8 bases, with 6 bases between. CDR3 length equals 11 residues. CDR1 is SNHLY and CDR2 is FYNNEI in the germline V gene. CDR3 sequence: CASSETRTQYF. CDR3 nucleotide sequence: TGTGCCAGCAGTGAAACGCGAACCCAGTACTTC.